The text below deals with one TCR beta chain. The target antigen is unknown. The V end was cut by 2 bases, the J end by 2 bases, with 10 bases between. This CDR3 is built from 16 residues. Per germline, CDR1 SGHDN and CDR2 FVKESK. These data come from a study of CD8+ T cells in alopecia areata. The study, taken as a whole, reports: Across lesional scalp, and particularly alopecia totalis/universalis, clonality surpassed that of normal scalp.

cDNA serving as the sequencing template came from extracted, reverse transcribed RNA. Assay: immunoSEQ multiplex PCR; the TCRdb copy retains only in-frame clones and omits some. The table has fewer than 150,000 clones, 35% to 40% seen once. The TCR comes from a human donor with alopecia areata. The rearrangement uses TRBV14 and TRBJ2-6, with a possible D match to TRBD1 (6 bases). Sequenced input: CD4+ T cells sorted from blood. DNA for the CDR3: TGTGCCAGCAGCCAACAGGGGACGGCTGGGGCCAACGTCCTGACTTTC. Translation: CASSQQGTAGANVLTF. The whole variable domain, filled in from reference TRBV14 and TRBJ2-6, reads EAGVTQFPSHSVIEKGQTVTLRCDPISGHDNLYWYRRVMGKEIKFLLHFVKESKQDESGMPNNRFLAERTGGTYSTLKVQPAELEDSGVYFCASSQQGTAGANVLTFGAGSRLTVL.